One sample yielded the 7 T cell receptor beta chains listed below, sequenced in a study of T cell repertoires and leukemia-associated antigens (dated by TCRdb to about 2019). These receptors are not linked to any known antigen. The protocol used for the library was 5' RACE. Sequencer: Illumina MiSeq. The public reads were reanalyzed by TCRdb: fastp trimming at Q25, MiXCR alignment, in-frame beta chains only. Each record represents a unique CDR3 protein, reported with the most common genes and DNA among its rows. This sample is represented by 13,000 to 15,000 distinct CDR3 sequences; about 40% of them were singletons. The ten largest clonotypes hold around 9% of the sample. Material for sequencing was CD3+ T cells sorted from blood and cultured. The source is a female donor in good health.

The V call is TRBV18, the J call TRBJ2-5, with 11 bases identical to TRBD2. V lost 5 bases to trimming and J lost 1 base; unmatched junction nucleotides: 9. The germline gives CDR1 KGHSH, CDR2 LQKENI. This CDR3 contains 17 residues. CDR3 loop: CASSRRTSGQIQETQYF. CDR3 nucleotide sequence: TGTGCCAGCTCAAGACGGACTAGCGGGCAAATCCAAGAGACCCAGTACTTC.

The rearrangement uses TRBV20-1 and TRBJ2-1; 14 nucleotides match TRBD2. This CDR3 has 15 amino acids. Germline V CDR1 and CDR2: DFQATT, SNEGSKA (reference sequence). Trimming took 6 bases from V and 7 from J; bases not matched to a gene: 8. In DNA form, the CDR3 reads TGCAGTGCCCCTCCGCGGACTAGCGGGAGGAATGAGCAGTTCTTC. It is translated as CSAPPRTSGRNEQFF.

Note on this clonotype: The limits of the CDR3 on the DNA are not certain, so only TCRdb's listed CDR3 is given. The chain combines TRBV12-3 or TRBV12-4 with TRBJ1-5. Termini included, the CDR3 measures 23 amino acids. The CDR3: CASRPQGKAYEQYFGPGNQPQHF.

By sample share, this clonotype is medium-sized (0.01 to 0.1%). The chain joins TRBV20-1 to TRBJ1-1; a possible D gene is TRBD1 (5 bases). The V end was cut by 5 bases, the J end by 1 base, with 8 bases between. The CDR3 sequence is 12 residues long. CDR1 and CDR2 (germline): DFQATT, SNEGSKA (reference sequence). CDR3 coding DNA: TGCAGTGCTTACAGGCAGAACACTGAAGCTTTCTTT. The encoded protein is CSAYRQNTEAFF.

This clonotype counts as medium-sized. The CDR3 bases are TGCAGCGTGGGAAGGGGGACTAGCGGTAACAATGAGCAGTTCTTC. Its translation: CSVGRGTSGNNEQFF. The chain joins TRBV29-1 to TRBJ2-1, with 11 bases aligning to TRBD2. The length of the CDR3 is 15 residues. The germline CDR1 and CDR2 sequences are SQVTM and ANQGSEA. With 6 bases clipped from V and 5 bases from J, the junction kept 9 bases outside the gene matches.

There are many counts of this clonotype. The chain uses TRBV21-1 and TRBJ2-7; the D call of TRBD2 is as the table states it, not checked on the DNA. TRBV21-1 is a listed pseudogene. The CDR3 spans 15 residues. The CDR3 protein is CASSKGGLAEYEQYF. The DNA for the CDR3 is TGTGCCAGCAGCAAAGGGGGACTAGCGGAGTACGAGCAGTACTTC.

By its share, this clonotype is medium-sized. This chain links TRBV20-1 with TRBJ2-4; D unclear. Trimming took off 0 bases at V and 6 bases at J, with 12 bases between the two ends. Germline V gene lookup returns CDR1 DFQATT and CDR2 SNEGSKA (reference sequence). The CDR3 spans 14 residues. CDR3 protein: CSARDTRRPNIQYF. The CDR3 bases are TGCAGTGCTAGAGATACTCGGCGGCCAAACATTCAGTACTTC.